These T cell receptor beta chains were read from a single sample in a study of Ad26.COV2.S vaccination and SARS-CoV-2 variants. Assay used: immunoSEQ multiplex PCR; TCRdb lists only in-frame clones, some missing. This table holds 350,000 to 500,000 clones, approximately 92% found once. Sequenced here: peripheral blood, sampled in a trial of Ad26.COV2.S vaccine versus placebo. These receptors came from a person aged 18-65 years who received the Ad26.COV2.S COVID-19 vaccine or a placebo. Both conserved end residues are part of each CDR3. Each record gives: CDR3 length, J gene, V gene, CDR3 protein.

16 TRBJ2-1 TRBV28 CASSLGGGSSYNEQFF
17 TRBJ1-2 TRBV10-3 CAISAYNRGSSNYGYTF
13 TRBJ1-2 TRBV28 CASSFLGSYGYTF
15 TRBJ1-2 TRBV4-1 CASSQDQGLNYGYTF
15 TRBJ2-2 TRBV19 CASSRPGANTGELFF
15 TRBJ2-3 TRBV28 CASGGTFPVPDTQYF
15 TRBJ1-3 TRBV11-3 CASSLAAVTGNTIYF
16 TRBJ2-3 TRBV4-3 CASSQDLETGTDTQYF
15 TRBJ1-4 TRBV7-2 CASSKQGTTNEKLFF
17 TRBJ2-5 TRBV28 CASSFYGTGVWQETQYF
13 TRBJ2-5 TRBV5-1 CASSLRVGETQYF
16 TRBJ2-6 TRBV5-1 CASSLAPFSGANVLTF
15 TRBJ2-7 TRBV13 CASCGTPQGYYEQYF
11 TRBJ1-4 TRBV20-1 CSARAREQLFF
17 TRBJ1-1 TRBV6-2/TRBV6-3 CASSRRTGGTKWDTAFF
14 TRBJ1-6 TRBV5-1 CASRSSVYNSPLHF
12 TRBJ2-3 TRBV6-1 CASSEVGDTQYF
13 TRBJ1-3 TRBV12-3/TRBV12-4 CASTLRGLYTIYF
17 TRBJ2-1 TRBV6-2/TRBV6-3 CASSYKFSEGRGNEQFF
16 TRBJ1-4 TRBV14 CASSQGSRPSNEKLFF
14 TRBJ2-3 TRBV9 CASSVEAHTDTQYF
13 TRBJ1-1 TRBV10-2 CASGRIVNTEAFF
15 TRBJ2-1 TRBV7-3 CASSRSGLGQDEQFF
11 TRBJ2-4 TRBV28 CASSNLQQGAF
9 TRBJ1-1 TRBV9 CASSEEAFF
15 TRBJ2-7 TRBV10-3 CAISESGQGRLGKYF